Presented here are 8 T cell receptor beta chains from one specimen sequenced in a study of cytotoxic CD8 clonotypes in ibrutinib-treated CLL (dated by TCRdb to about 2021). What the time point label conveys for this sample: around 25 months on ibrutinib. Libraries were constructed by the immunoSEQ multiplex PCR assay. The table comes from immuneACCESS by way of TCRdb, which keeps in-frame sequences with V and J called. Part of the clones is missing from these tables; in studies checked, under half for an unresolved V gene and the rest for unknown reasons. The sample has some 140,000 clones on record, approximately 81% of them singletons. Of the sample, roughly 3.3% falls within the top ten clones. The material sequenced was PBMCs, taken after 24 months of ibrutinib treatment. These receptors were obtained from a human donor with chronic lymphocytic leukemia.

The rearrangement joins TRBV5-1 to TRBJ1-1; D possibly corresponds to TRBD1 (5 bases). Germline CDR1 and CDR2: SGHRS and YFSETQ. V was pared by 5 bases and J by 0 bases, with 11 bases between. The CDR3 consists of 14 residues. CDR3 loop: CASSFDSLNTEAFF. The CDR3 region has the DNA TGCGCCAGCAGTTTTGACAGCCTGAACACTGAAGCTTTCTTT.

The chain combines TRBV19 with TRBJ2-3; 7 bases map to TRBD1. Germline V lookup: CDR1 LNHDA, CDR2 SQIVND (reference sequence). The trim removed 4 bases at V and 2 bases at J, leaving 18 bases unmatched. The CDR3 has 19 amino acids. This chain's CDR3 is CASSTERQGTRRNTDTQYF. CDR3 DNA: TGTGCCAGTAGTACCGAACGACAGGGTACTCGACGTAACACAGATACGCAGTATTTT.

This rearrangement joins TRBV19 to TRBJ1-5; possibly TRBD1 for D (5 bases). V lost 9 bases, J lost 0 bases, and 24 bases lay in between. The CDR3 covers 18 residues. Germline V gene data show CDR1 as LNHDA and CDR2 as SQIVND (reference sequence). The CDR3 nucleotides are TGTGCCAGCCTTCGGACGTCATCCGGGGCATATAGCAATCAGCCCCAGCATTTT. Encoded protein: CASLRTSSGAYSNQPQHF.

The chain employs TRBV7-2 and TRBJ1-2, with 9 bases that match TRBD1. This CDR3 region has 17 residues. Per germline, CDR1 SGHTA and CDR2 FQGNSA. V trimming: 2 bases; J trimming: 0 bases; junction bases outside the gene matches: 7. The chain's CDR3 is CASSLTGTGSPNYGYTF. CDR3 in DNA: TGTGCCAGCAGCTTAACCGGGACAGGGTCCCCTAACTATGGCTACACCTTC. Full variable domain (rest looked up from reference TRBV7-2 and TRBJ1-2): GAGVSQSPSNKVTEKGKDVELRCDPISGHTALYWYRQSLGQGLEFLIYFQGNSAPDKSGLPSDRFSAERTGGSVSTLTIQRTQQEDSAVYLCASSLTGTGSPNYGYTFGSGTRLTVV.

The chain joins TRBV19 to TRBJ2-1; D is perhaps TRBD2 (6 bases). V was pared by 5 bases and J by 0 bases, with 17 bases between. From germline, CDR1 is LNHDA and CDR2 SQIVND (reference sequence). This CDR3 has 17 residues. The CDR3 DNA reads TGTGCCAGTAGTCTCTCCGGGGGACTGAGCTCCTACAATGAGCAGTTCTTC. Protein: CASSLSGGLSSYNEQFF.

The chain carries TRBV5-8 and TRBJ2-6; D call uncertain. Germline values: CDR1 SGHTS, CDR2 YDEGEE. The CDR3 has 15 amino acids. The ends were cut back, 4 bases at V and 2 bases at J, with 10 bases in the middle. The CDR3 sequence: CASSPMGTGANVLTF. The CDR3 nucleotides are TGTGCCAGCAGCCCAATGGGCACTGGGGCCAACGTCCTGACTTTC.

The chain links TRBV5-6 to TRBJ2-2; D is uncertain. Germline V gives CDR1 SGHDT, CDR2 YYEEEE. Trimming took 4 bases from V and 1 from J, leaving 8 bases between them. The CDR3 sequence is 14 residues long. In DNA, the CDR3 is TGTGCCAGCAGCCGAGATTGGAACACCGGGGAGCTGTTTTTT. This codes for CASSRDWNTGELFF.

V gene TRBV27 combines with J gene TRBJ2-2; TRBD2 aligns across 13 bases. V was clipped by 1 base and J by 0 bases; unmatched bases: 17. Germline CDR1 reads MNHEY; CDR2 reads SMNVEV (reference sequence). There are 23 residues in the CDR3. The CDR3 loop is CASSLFRLAGGQSPHANTGELFF. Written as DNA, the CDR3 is TGTGCCAGCAGTTTATTCCGACTAGCGGGGGGCCAGTCGCCACACGCGAACACCGGGGAGCTGTTTTTT.